This T cell receptor beta chain was captured by sequencing in a study of cytomegalovirus exposure and HLA in healthy donors. Study-wide results and caveats: Specificity for CMV antigens was confirmed in vitro for a few of the CMV-associated chains.

TCRdb's table, derived via immunoSEQ multiplex PCR, lists solely in-frame clones and lacks some. This sample has 170,000 or so clones, with roughly four fifths found just once. Concerning this clone: No antigen is known for it.

Sequencing input: PBMCs. The clonotype originates from a woman younger than 35 in good health and CMV-seropositive.

CDR3 DNA sequence: TGTGCCAGCAGCAGTCGGGTTTACGAGCAGTACTTC. As protein: CASSSRVYEQYF. The J gene is TRBJ2-7, the V gene TRBV11-2; D gene uncertain. With 5 bases removed from V and 4 bases from J, the gap between germline ends came to 9 bases. Germline V gene data show CDR1 as SGHAT and CDR2 as FQNNGV. This CDR3 is built from 12 residues.